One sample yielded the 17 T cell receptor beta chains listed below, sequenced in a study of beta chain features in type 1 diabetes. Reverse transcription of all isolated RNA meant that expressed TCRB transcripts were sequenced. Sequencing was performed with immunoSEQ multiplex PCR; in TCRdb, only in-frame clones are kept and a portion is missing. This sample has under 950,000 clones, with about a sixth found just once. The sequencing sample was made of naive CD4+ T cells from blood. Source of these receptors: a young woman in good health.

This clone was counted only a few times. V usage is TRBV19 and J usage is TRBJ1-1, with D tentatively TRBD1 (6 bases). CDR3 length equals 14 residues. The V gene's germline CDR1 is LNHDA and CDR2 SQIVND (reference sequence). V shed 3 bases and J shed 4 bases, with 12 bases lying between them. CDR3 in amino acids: CASSIGGLGTEAFF. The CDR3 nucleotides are TGTGCCAGTAGTATCGGGGGGCTAGGCACTGAAGCTTTCTTT.

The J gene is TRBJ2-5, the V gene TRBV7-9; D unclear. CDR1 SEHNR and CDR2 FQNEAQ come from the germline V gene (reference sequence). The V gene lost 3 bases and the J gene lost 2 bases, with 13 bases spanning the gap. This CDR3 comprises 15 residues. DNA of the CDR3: TGTGCCAGCAGCTTGGGCAGCACCCCTCAAGAGACCCAGTACTTC. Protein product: CASSLGSTPQETQYF.

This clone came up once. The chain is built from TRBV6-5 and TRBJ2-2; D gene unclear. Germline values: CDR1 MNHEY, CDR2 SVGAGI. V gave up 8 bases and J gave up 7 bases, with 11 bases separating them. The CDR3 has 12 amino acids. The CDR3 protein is CASRSYGGELFF. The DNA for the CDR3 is TGTGCCAGCCGAAGTTATGGCGGGGAGCTGTTTTTT.

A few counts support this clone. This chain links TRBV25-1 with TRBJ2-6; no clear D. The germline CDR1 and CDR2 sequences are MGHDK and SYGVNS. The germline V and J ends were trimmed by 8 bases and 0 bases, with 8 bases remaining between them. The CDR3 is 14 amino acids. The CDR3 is CASEDASGANVLTF. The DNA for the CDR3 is TGTGCCAGCGAAGACGCCTCTGGGGCCAACGTCCTGACTTTC.

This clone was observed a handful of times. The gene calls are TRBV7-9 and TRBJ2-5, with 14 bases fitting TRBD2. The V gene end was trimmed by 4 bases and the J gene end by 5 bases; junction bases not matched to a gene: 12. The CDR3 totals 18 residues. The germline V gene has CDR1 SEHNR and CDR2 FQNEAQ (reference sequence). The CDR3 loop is CASSWGLAGVTPSETQYF. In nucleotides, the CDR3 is TGTGCCAGCAGCTGGGGACTAGCGGGAGTGACGCCCTCCGAGACCCAGTACTTC.

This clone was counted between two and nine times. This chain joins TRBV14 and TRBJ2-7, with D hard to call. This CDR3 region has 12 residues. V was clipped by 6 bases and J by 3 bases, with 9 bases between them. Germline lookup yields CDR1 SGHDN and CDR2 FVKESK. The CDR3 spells CASRQANYEQYF. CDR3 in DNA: TGTGCCAGCAGGCAGGCTAACTACGAGCAGTACTTC.

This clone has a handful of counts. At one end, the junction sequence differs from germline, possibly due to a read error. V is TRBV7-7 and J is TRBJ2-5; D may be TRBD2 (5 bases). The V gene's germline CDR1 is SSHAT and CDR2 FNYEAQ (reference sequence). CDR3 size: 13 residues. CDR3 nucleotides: TGTGCTAGCAGCGTCGGGATCCAAGAGACCCAGTACTTC. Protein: CASSVGIQETQYF.

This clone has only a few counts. The CDR3 region is CASSYGLAGNEQFF. The CDR3 bases are TGTGCCAGCAGCTACGGACTAGCGGGCAATGAGCAGTTCTTC. This chain links TRBV5-5 with TRBJ2-1; TRBD2 matches 11 bases. After removal of 3 bases from V and 6 bases from J, the junction contained 2 bases not matched to a gene. Germline assignment: CDR1 SGHKS and CDR2 YYEKEE (reference sequence). The CDR3 extends over 14 amino acids.

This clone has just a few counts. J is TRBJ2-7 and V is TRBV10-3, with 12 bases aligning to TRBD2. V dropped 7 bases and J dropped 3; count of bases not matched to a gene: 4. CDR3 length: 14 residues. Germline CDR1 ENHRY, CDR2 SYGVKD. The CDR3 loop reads CAIKTSGRSYEQYF. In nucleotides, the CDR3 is TGTGCCATCAAAACTAGCGGGAGGAGCTACGAGCAGTACTTC.

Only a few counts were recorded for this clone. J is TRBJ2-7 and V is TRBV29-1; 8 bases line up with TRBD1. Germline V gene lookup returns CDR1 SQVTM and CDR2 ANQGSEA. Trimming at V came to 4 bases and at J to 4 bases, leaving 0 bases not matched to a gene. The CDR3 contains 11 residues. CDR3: CSVGDRYEQYF. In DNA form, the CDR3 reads TGCAGCGTTGGGGACAGGTACGAGCAGTACTTC.

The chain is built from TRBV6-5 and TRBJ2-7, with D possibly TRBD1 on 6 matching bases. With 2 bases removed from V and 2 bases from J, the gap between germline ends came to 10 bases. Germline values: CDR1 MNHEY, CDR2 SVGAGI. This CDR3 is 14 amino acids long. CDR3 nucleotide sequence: TGTGCCAGCAGTTACACCGGGACAACCTACGAGCAGTACTTC. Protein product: CASSYTGTTYEQYF.

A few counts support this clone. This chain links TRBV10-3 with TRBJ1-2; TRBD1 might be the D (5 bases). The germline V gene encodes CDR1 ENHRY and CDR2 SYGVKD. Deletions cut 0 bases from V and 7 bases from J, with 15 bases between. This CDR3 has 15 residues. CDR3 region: CAISESGTGSSGYTF. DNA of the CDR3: TGTGCCATCAGTGAGTCGGGCACAGGATCTAGTGGCTACACCTTC.

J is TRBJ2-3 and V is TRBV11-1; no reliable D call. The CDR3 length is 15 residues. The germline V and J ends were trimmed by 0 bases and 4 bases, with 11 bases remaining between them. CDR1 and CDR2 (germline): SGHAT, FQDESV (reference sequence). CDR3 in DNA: TGTGCCAGCAGCTTAGCGGGCGACCTCTCAGATACGCAGTATTTT. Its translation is CASSLAGDLSDTQYF.

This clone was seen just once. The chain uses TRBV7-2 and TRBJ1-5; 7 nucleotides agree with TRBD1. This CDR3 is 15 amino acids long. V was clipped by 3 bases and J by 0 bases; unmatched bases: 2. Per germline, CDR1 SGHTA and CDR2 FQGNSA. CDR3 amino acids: CASSLTGNSNQPQHF. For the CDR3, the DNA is TGTGCCAGCAGCTTGACAGGGAATAGCAATCAGCCCCAGCATTTT.

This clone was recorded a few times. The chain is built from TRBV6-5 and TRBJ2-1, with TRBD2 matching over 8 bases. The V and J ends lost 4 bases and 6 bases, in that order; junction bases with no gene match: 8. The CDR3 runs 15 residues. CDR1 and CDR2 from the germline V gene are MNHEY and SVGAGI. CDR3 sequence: CASSFSGRAFNEQFF. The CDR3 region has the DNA TGTGCCAGCAGTTTCTCCGGGAGGGCCTTCAATGAGCAGTTCTTC.

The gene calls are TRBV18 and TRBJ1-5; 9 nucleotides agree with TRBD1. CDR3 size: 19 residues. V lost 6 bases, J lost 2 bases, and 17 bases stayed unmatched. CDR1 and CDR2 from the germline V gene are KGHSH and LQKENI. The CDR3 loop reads CASSPTSGQGIVGNQPQHF. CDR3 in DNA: TGTGCCAGCTCCCCGACGTCCGGACAGGGGATCGTGGGCAATCAGCCCCAGCATTTT.

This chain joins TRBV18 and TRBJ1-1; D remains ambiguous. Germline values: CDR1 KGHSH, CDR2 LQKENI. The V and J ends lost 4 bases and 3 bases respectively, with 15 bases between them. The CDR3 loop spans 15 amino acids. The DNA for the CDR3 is TGTGCCAGCTCACTTCTTAAAAAGGAGTACACTGAAGCTTTCTTT. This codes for CASSLLKKEYTEAFF.